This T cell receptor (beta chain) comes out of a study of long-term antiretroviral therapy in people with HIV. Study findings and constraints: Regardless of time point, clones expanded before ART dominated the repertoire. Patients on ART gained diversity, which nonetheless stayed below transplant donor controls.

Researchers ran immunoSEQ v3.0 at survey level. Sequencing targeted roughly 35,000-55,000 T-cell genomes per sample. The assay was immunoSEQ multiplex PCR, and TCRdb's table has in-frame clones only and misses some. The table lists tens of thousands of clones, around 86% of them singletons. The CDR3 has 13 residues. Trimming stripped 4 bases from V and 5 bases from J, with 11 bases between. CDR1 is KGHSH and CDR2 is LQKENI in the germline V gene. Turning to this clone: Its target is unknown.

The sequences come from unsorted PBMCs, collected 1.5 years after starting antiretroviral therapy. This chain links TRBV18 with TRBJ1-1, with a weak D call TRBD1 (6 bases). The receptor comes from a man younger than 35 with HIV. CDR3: CASSQTGPTEAFF. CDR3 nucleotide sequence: TGTGCCAGCTCACAAACAGGGCCGACTGAAGCTTTCTTT.